The present T cell receptor (beta chain) was sequenced within a study of cytomegalovirus exposure and HLA in healthy donors. The PCR made use of 60 Vbeta and 13 Jbeta primers. The protocol was immunoSEQ multiplex PCR, while the TCRdb copy is restricted to in-frame clones and leaves out a portion. This table holds about 160,000 clones, roughly 80% found once. The junction had 8 bases not matched to a gene; V was cut back by 4 bases and J by 6 bases. The CDR3 is 15 amino acids. Germline values: CDR1 LNHDA, CDR2 SQIVND (reference sequence). Study conclusions and caveats: Reports indicated that the classifier achieved high specificity and sensitivity in diagnosing cytomegalovirus status.

As to this clone: Its antigen remains unknown.

The rearrangement joins TRBV19 to TRBJ1-2; 10 positions agree with TRBD1. Material: PBMCs. The sequence was collected from a man aged 18 to 29 in good health and CMV-seronegative. This CDR3 is CASSTWTGGMHGYTF. In DNA, the CDR3 is TGTGCCAGTAGTACCTGGACAGGGGGGATGCATGGCTACACCTTC. Full variable domain (outside the CDR3, taken from reference TRBV19 and TRBJ1-2): DGGITQSPKYLFRKEGQNVTLSCEQNLNHDAMYWYRQDPGQGLRLIYYSQIVNDFQKGDIAEGYSVSREKKESFPLTVTSAQKNPTAFYLCASSTWTGGMHGYTFGSGTRLTVV.